Listed here are 16 T cell receptor beta chains from one sample, sequenced in a study of OX40 agonist ivuxolimab in advanced cancers. Only in-frame clones appear in the TCRdb table, and some are missing; sequencing was by immunoSEQ multiplex PCR. In the table there are around 100,000 clones, 90% of which are singletons. The sequences come from CD4+ or CD8+ T cells sorted from blood, collected in a trial of the OX40 agonist ivuxolimab. The source of these receptors is an adult with an advanced solid tumor such as melanoma, head and neck, liver or kidney cancer.

The CDR3 spells CSVDPYTDTQYF. Here the CDR3 DNA reads TGCAGCGTTGATCCCTACACAGATACGCAGTATTTT. The chain couples TRBV29-1 to TRBJ2-3, with no clear D. V was clipped by 3 bases and J by 2 bases, with 6 bases between them. The V gene's germline CDR1 is SQVTM and CDR2 ANQGSEA. The CDR3 totals 12 residues.

In its sample, this clone was seen once. The chain employs TRBV9 and TRBJ1-2; D might be TRBD1 (6 bases). The CDR3 loop spans 15 amino acids. Trimming pared 3 bases from V and 10 bases from J, leaving 22 bases between. Germline CDR1 and CDR2: SGDLS and YYNGEE. The CDR3 sequence: CASSGTWGGNGAYTF. The CDR3 DNA reads TGTGCCAGCAGCGGTACGTGGGGGGGCAACGGAGCCTACACCTTC. The whole variable domain, remainder taken from reference TRBV9 and TRBJ1-2, is DSGVTQTPKHLITATGQRVTLRCSPRSGDLSVYWYQQSLDQGLQFLIQYYNGEERAKGNILERFSAQQFPDLHSELNLSSLELGDSALYFCASSGTWGGNGAYTFGSGTRLTVV.

Only a few counts were recorded for this clone. CDR3 coding DNA: TGCGCCAGCAGACCCAGGACAGATGGTGAAGCTTTCTTT. It is translated as CASRPRTDGEAFF. V and J are TRBV10-1 and TRBJ1-1; D might be TRBD1 (6 bases). V lost 6 bases and J 7 bases, leaving 15 bases between the germline ends. Germline assignment: CDR1 WNHNN and CDR2 SYGVQD (reference sequence). This CDR3 spans 13 amino acids.

The chain joins TRBV10-2 to TRBJ2-1; a weak D match, TRBD1 (5 bases). Looked up from germline, CDR1 is WSHSY and CDR2 is SAAADI. The CDR3 runs to 13 residues. Trimming left V 2 bases short and J 5 bases short, with 7 bases between. The CDR3 bases are TGCGCCAGCAGTGAGGGGGCTCACAATGAGCAGTTCTTC. This gives the protein CASSEGAHNEQFF.

The chain has TRBV5-6 and TRBJ2-7; tentative D call: TRBD1 (5 bases). There are 15 residues in the CDR3. Germline V CDR1 and CDR2: SGHDT, YYEEEE. The V end lost 2 bases, the J end lost 6 bases, and 18 bases lay between the germline ends. As DNA, the CDR3 is TGTGCCAGCAGCTTATGGGGAAAGGGGTCGTTCGAGCAGTACTTC. Protein sequence: CASSLWGKGSFEQYF.

The CDR3 nucleotides are TGTGCCAGCAGCTTGGGCCAGGGAGCCTATGGCTACACCTTC. Translated: CASSLGQGAYGYTF. V usage is TRBV5-4 and J usage is TRBJ1-2; D may be TRBD1 (5 bases). The CDR3 has 14 amino acids. Trimming cost V 0 bases and J 4 bases, with 10 bases left between them. CDR1 is SGHNT, CDR2 YYREEE, per germline (reference sequence).

The chain recombines TRBV11-3 with TRBJ2-1, with D perhaps TRBD2 (6 bases). The length of the CDR3 is 15 residues. CDR1 is SGHNT, CDR2 YENEEA, per germline. V lost 4 bases, J lost 3 bases, and 13 bases lay in between. The CDR3 DNA sequence: TGTGCCAGCAGCTCCCTTAGGGGAGGCTACAATGAGCAGTTCTTC. This gives the protein CASSSLRGGYNEQFF.

This chain connects TRBV6-1 to TRBJ2-7; TRBD1 matches at 9 bases. The CDR3 covers 11 residues. V was pared by 8 bases and J by 6 bases, with 2 bases of the junction left unmatched. The V gene's germline CDR1 is MNHNS and CDR2 SASEGT. The CDR3 protein is CASGTGLEQYF. DNA for the CDR3: TGTGCCAGCGGGACAGGGCTCGAGCAGTACTTC.

The chain couples TRBV19 to TRBJ1-1, with 8 positions matching TRBD1. This CDR3 is built from 17 residues. The ends lost 5 bases at V and 6 bases at J; junction bases unmatched: 17. CDR1 LNHDA and CDR2 SQIVND come from the germline V gene (reference sequence). CDR3 protein: CASSPLPSGTGMAEAFF. CDR3 DNA: TGTGCCAGTAGTCCCCTCCCCTCCGGGACAGGTATGGCTGAAGCTTTCTTT.

In this sample, this clone turned up once. CDR3 nucleotide sequence: TGTGCCAGCAGTACCCCTTCCGGGGATAATTCACCCCTCCACTTT. It translates to CASSTPSGDNSPLHF. The V call is TRBV28, the J call TRBJ1-6; D remains ambiguous. CDR1 is MDHEN and CDR2 is SYDVKM in the germline V gene. Trimming took 5 bases from V and 5 from J, leaving 13 bases between them. The CDR3 covers 15 residues.

The J gene is TRBJ2-1, the V gene TRBV11-3, with a weak D call TRBD1 (6 bases). V lost 1 base and J lost 2, with 15 bases in between. The CDR3 length is 17 residues. Germline values: CDR1 SGHNT, CDR2 YENEEA. The CDR3 nucleotides are TGTGCCAGCAGCTTAGTAAGCGTTGGGGGCACCTACAATGAGCAGTTCTTC. Its protein product is CASSLVSVGGTYNEQFF.

The chain recombines TRBV27 with TRBJ2-6; no clear D. The germline V gene has CDR1 MNHEY and CDR2 SMNVEV (reference sequence). CDR3 length equals 14 residues. V was shortened by 7 bases and J by 0 bases, with 7 bases between the two germline ends. CDR3 loop: CASTRFSGANVLTF. CDR3 DNA: TGTGCCAGCACAAGATTCTCTGGGGCCAACGTCCTGACTTTC. Based on the CDR3 plus reference TRBV27 and TRBJ2-6, the full variable domain is EAQVTQNPRYLITVTGKKLTVTCSQNMNHEYMSWYRQDPGLGLRQIYYSMNVEVTDKGDVPEGYKVSRKEKRNFPLILESPSPNQTSLYFCASTRFSGANVLTFGAGSRLTVL.

The chain recombines TRBV6-5 with TRBJ2-7; D remains unclear. The CDR3 has 13 residues. Germline loops: CDR1 MNHEY, CDR2 SVGAGI. V lost 0 bases to trimming and J lost 6 bases, with 9 bases between them. CDR3 protein: CASSYSPGLEQYF. In DNA form, the CDR3 reads TGTGCCAGCAGTTACTCGCCTGGGCTCGAGCAGTACTTC.

J is TRBJ1-2 and V is TRBV5-1; 7 bases line up with TRBD1. CDR3 size: 15 residues. With 0 bases clipped from V and 2 bases from J, the junction kept 4 bases outside the gene matches. Germline-derived CDR1 and CDR2 are SGHRS and YFSETQ. The CDR3 sequence: CASSLDPGQNYGYTF. For the CDR3, the DNA is TGCGCCAGCAGCTTGGATCCGGGACAGAACTATGGCTACACCTTC.

The genes are TRBV5-4 and TRBJ1-1, with D unclear. Germline CDR1 reads SGHNT; CDR2 reads YYREEE (reference sequence). This CDR3 has 16 amino acids. The V and J ends lost 0 bases and 3 bases respectively, with 15 bases between them. The CDR3 nucleotides are TGTGCCAGCAGCTTGGTCGGAAGAACCCAGGACACTGAAGCTTTCTTT. This gives the protein CASSLVGRTQDTEAFF.

The V gene is TRBV27, the J gene TRBJ2-3; D is possibly TRBD1 or TRBD2 (5 bases each). Germline assignment: CDR1 MNHEY and CDR2 SMNVEV (reference sequence). The CDR3 extends over 13 amino acids. Trimming removed 1 base at V and 5 bases at J, with 7 bases between. The CDR3 region is CASSLWGLDTQYF. The CDR3 region has the DNA TGTGCCAGCAGTTTATGGGGGTTAGATACGCAGTATTTT.